Presented here are 31 T cell receptor beta chains from one specimen sequenced in a study of T cells after yellow fever vaccination. TCRdb re-called the 5' RACE reads with MiXCR, one entry per CDR3 protein. The sample lists around 500,000 distinct CDR3 sequences, around a fifth occurring once. Sequenced material: PBMCs, taken 21 days after the first yellow fever vaccination. The receptors were gathered from a young man who received the YFV17D yellow fever vaccine.

There are a few counts of this clonotype. The genes are TRBV6-1 and TRBJ2-2; TRBD1 agrees at 8 bases. The V segment lost 6 bases and the J segment 6 bases; nucleotides outside the gene matches: 12. This CDR3 is 16 amino acids long. Germline V gene sequence: CDR1 MNHNS, CDR2 SASEGT. CDR3 residues: CASSRRDRTHPGELFF. For the CDR3, the DNA is TGTGCCAGCAGCCGCCGGGACAGGACGCACCCCGGGGAGCTGTTTTTT.

This clonotype came up a few times. The V call is TRBV18, the J call TRBJ2-5; either TRBD1 or TRBD2 may fit D (6 bases each). The CDR3 has 15 residues. The V end was cut by 2 bases, the J end by 4 bases, with 14 bases between. The germline V gene has CDR1 KGHSH and CDR2 LQKENI. CDR3: CASSPVARGGETQYF. For the CDR3, the DNA is TGTGCCAGCTCACCAGTAGCCAGGGGAGGAGAGACCCAGTACTTC.

This rearrangement joins TRBV20-1 to TRBJ2-2, with 11 positions matching TRBD2. Trimming at V came to 5 bases and at J to 1 base, leaving 3 bases not matched to a gene. This CDR3 is built from 15 residues. From germline, CDR1 is DFQATT and CDR2 SNEGSKA (reference sequence). In DNA form, the CDR3 reads TGCAGTGCTCCTACTAGCGGGGGGAACACCGGGGAGCTGTTTTTT. Translating it yields CSAPTSGGNTGELFF.

This sequence joins TRBV5-1 and TRBJ2-7, with 10 bases that match TRBD2. The length of the CDR3 is 13 residues. Trimming at V came to 5 bases and at J to 2 bases, leaving 1 base not matched to a gene. Germline lookup yields CDR1 SGHRS and CDR2 YFSETQ. CDR3 amino acids: CASRLAGPYEQYF. In DNA form, the CDR3 reads TGCGCCAGCAGACTAGCGGGACCCTACGAGCAGTACTTC.

CDR3 sequence reads: CASSQLAGAQETQYF. The CDR3 region has the DNA TGTGCCAGCAGCCAACTAGCGGGTGCCCAAGAGACCCAGTACTTC. V is TRBV4-2 and J is TRBJ2-5, with 8 bases aligning to TRBD2. The CDR3 is made up of 15 amino acids. V shed 2 bases and J 1 base; nucleotides not matched to a gene: 3. Germline V gene data show CDR1 as LGHNA and CDR2 as YNFKEQ.

This clonotype was counted ten times or more. The chain joins TRBV18 to TRBJ2-5, with D unresolved. This CDR3 spans 12 amino acids. Germline V gene lookup returns CDR1 KGHSH and CDR2 LQKENI. Trimming pared 0 bases from V and 5 bases from J, leaving 4 bases between. The CDR3 reads CASSPPGETQYF. DNA of the CDR3: TGTGCCAGCTCACCACCGGGGGAGACCCAGTACTTC.

This clonotype came up many times. The chain uses TRBV4-3 and TRBJ2-4, with unresolved D. The CDR3 loop spans 16 amino acids. From germline, CDR1 is LGHNA and CDR2 YSLEER. The V and J ends lost 2 bases and 0 bases respectively, with 11 bases between them. CDR3 loop: CASSQSSGLAKNIQYF. The CDR3, as DNA: TGCGCCAGCAGCCAAAGCTCGGGTCTAGCCAAAAACATTCAGTACTTC.

This chain links TRBV4-1 with TRBJ2-2; TRBD1 matches 8 bases. CDR3 length equals 14 residues. CDR1 is MGHRA and CDR2 is YSYEKL in the germline V gene. V lost 4 bases to trimming and J lost 6 bases; unmatched junction nucleotides: 4. The CDR3 reads CASSPSTGAGELFF. The CDR3 DNA reads TGCGCCAGCAGCCCGTCGACAGGGGCCGGGGAGCTGTTTTTT.

The chain links TRBV11-2 to TRBJ2-1; 7 bases map to TRBD1. Trimming at V came to 5 bases and at J to 6 bases, leaving 4 bases not matched to a gene. This CDR3 contains 13 residues. The germline CDR1 and CDR2 sequences are SGHAT and FQNNGV. The CDR3 spells CASSPNRGNEQFF. The CDR3 region has the DNA TGTGCCAGCAGCCCCAACAGGGGCAATGAGCAGTTCTTC. The whole variable domain, filled in from reference TRBV11-2 and TRBJ2-1, reads EAGVAQSPRYKIIEKRQSVAFWCNPISGHATLYWYQQILGQGPKLLIQFQNNGVVDDSQLPKDRFSAERLKGVDSTLKIQPAKLEDSAVYLCASSPNRGNEQFFGPGTRLTVL.

This chain joins TRBV9 and TRBJ2-5, with 9 nucleotides matching TRBD1. The J segment lost 5 bases and the V segment lost 0 bases, leaving 11 bases of the junction unmatched. This CDR3 contains 17 residues. Germline CDR1 SGDLS, CDR2 YYNGEE. The CDR3 nucleotides read TGTGCCAGCAGCGTAGAAGGAACAGGGGGCGCCGGTGAGACCCAGTACTTC. This gives the protein CASSVEGTGGAGETQYF.

Many counts were recorded for this clonotype. V and J are TRBV5-1 and TRBJ2-1; the D gene is possibly TRBD1 (7 bases). Germline loops: CDR1 SGHRS, CDR2 YFSETQ. The CDR3 covers 15 residues. V was cut by 1 base and J by 5 bases, with 13 bases left in between. CDR3 loop: CASSLTAGGNNEQFF. In nucleotides, the CDR3 is TGCGCCAGCAGCTTGACGGCAGGGGGGAACAATGAGCAGTTCTTC.

The J gene is TRBJ1-1, the V gene TRBV28; no firm D call. The CDR3 loop spans 15 amino acids. CDR1 MDHEN and CDR2 SYDVKM come from the germline V gene. Trimming cost V 5 bases and J 0 bases, with 13 bases left between them. CDR3 amino acids: CASSAIGNLNTEAFF. In DNA, the CDR3 is TGTGCCAGCAGTGCGATAGGGAATTTGAACACTGAAGCTTTCTTT. The entire variable domain, with the rest obtained from reference TRBV28 and TRBJ1-1, is as follows: DVKVTQSSRYLVKRTGEKVFLECVQDMDHENMFWYRQDPGLGLRLIYFSYDVKMKEKGDIPEGYSVSREKKERFSLILESASTNQTSMYLCASSAIGNLNTEAFFGQGTRLTVV.

This chain connects TRBV20-1 to TRBJ1-4; 7 nucleotides match TRBD1. The CDR3 contains 13 residues. The V gene's germline CDR1 is DFQATT and CDR2 SNEGSKA (reference sequence). The junction had 7 bases not matched to a gene; V was cut back by 8 bases and J by 4 bases. The CDR3 spells CSTPGQFNEKLFF. The CDR3 region has the DNA TGCAGTACACCGGGACAGTTTAATGAAAAACTGTTTTTT.

This clonotype was detected a few times. The V call is TRBV19, the J call TRBJ1-1; no clear D. The CDR3 has 13 amino acids. With 5 bases removed from V and 5 bases from J, the gap between germline ends came to 12 bases. Germline V lookup: CDR1 LNHDA, CDR2 SQIVND (reference sequence). The CDR3 DNA is TGTGCCAGTAGTTCAGGACTGAGGACTGAAGCTTTCTTT. Translation: CASSSGLRTEAFF.

The chain links TRBV5-1 to TRBJ2-3; D gene uncertain. CDR3 length: 14 residues. Germline CDR1 and CDR2: SGHRS and YFSETQ. V lost 0 bases and J 1 base, leaving 6 bases between the germline ends. CDR3 nucleotide sequence: TGCGCCAGCAGCTTGGAGGCGGGCACAGATACGCAGTATTTT. Its translation is CASSLEAGTDTQYF.

The chain has TRBV20-1 and TRBJ1-3; TRBD1 matches at 7 bases. The V segment lost 5 bases and the J segment 0 bases; nucleotides outside the gene matches: 4. Per the germline V gene, CDR1 is DFQATT and CDR2 is SNEGSKA (reference sequence). The length of the CDR3 is 14 residues. The CDR3: CSASQGNSGNTIYF. The CDR3, as DNA: TGCAGTGCTTCACAGGGGAACTCTGGAAACACCATATATTTT.

Turning to this clonotype: One junction end disagrees with the germline gene, perhaps due to a read error. The J gene is TRBJ2-5, the V gene TRBV4-2, with 8 positions matching TRBD2. The CDR3 contains 16 residues. CDR1 is LGHNA and CDR2 is YNFKEQ in the germline V gene. The CDR3 loop is CVSSQEGTGRGETQYF. In DNA, the CDR3 is TGTGTCAGCAGCCAAGAAGGCACCGGGAGGGGAGAGACCCAGTACTTC.

The genes are TRBV7-3 and TRBJ2-7, with 9 bases lining up with TRBD2. Germline V gene lookup returns CDR1 SGHTA and CDR2 FQGTGA. The CDR3 sequence is 18 residues long. V shed 0 bases, J shed 2 bases, and the junction held 11 bases outside the gene matches. CDR3 sequence reads: CASSLTGFGLAGTYEQYV. The CDR3 DNA follows: TGTGCCAGCAGCTTAACGGGGTTTGGGCTAGCGGGGACCTACGAGCAGTACGTC.

This clonotype was detected a few times. A read error is possible here, since a much larger clone lies one base away. The chain uses TRBV20-1 and TRBJ2-5; D ambiguous. Germline CDR1 DFQATT, CDR2 SNEGSKA (reference sequence). The CDR3 length is 13 residues. Between the trimmed V and J ends, which lost 2 bases and 0 bases, there was a span of 7 bases. The CDR3 nucleotides are TGCAGTGCTAGACATGATGACCAAGAGACCCAGTACTTC. Amino acids: CSARHDDQETQYF.

Details on this clonotype: At one boundary the junction diverges from the germline segment, which might be a read error. The chain has TRBV20-1 and TRBJ2-1; D is perhaps TRBD1 (6 bases). CDR1 is DFQATT, CDR2 SNEGSKA, per germline (reference sequence). The CDR3 is made up of 13 amino acids. CDR3 amino acids: CSARGGSDYRGFF. In nucleotides, the CDR3 is TGCAGTGCGAGAGGGGGATCCGACTACCGGGGGTTCTTC.

The chain couples TRBV20-1 to TRBJ1-2; weak D call: TRBD1 (6 bases). This CDR3 is built from 14 residues. Germline CDR1 reads DFQATT; CDR2 reads SNEGSKA (reference sequence). Trimming pared 0 bases from V and 4 bases from J, leaving 12 bases between. The DNA for the CDR3 is TGCAGTGCTAGAGATCTGGGGGGCGGCTATGGCTACACCTTC. Residues: CSARDLGGGYGYTF.

This clonotype showed up many times. The chain links TRBV4-3 to TRBJ2-5, with D maybe TRBD2 (5 bases). This CDR3 region has 14 residues. CDR1 is LGHNA, CDR2 YSLEER, per germline. The V gene lost 0 bases and the J gene lost 5 bases, with 10 bases spanning the gap. This CDR3 is CASSQDGGWETQYF. CDR3 nucleotides: TGCGCCAGCAGCCAAGATGGAGGCTGGGAGACCCAGTACTTC.

This clonotype was observed a few times. V and J are TRBV6-1 and TRBJ2-7; 8 bases line up with TRBD1. The V gene end was trimmed by 8 bases and the J gene end by 3 bases; junction bases not matched to a gene: 9. Germline lookup yields CDR1 MNHNS and CDR2 SASEGT. The CDR3 spans 14 residues. CDR3 coding DNA: TGTGCCAGCGGTACCGGGACAGGCATCTACGAGCAGTACTTC. Residues: CASGTGTGIYEQYF.

The chain links TRBV4-2 to TRBJ2-2, with D unclear. V was shortened by 6 bases and J by 6 bases, with 20 bases between the two germline ends. The CDR3 has 16 amino acids. CDR1 is LGHNA, CDR2 YNFKEQ, per germline. The DNA for the CDR3 is TGTGCCAGCAGAGACGTCTCGGCCTATCGGGCCGGGGAGCTGTTTTTT. Residues: CASRDVSAYRAGELFF.

Many counts were recorded for this clonotype. The chain joins TRBV7-8 to TRBJ2-2, with D possibly called TRBD1 or TRBD2 (5 bases each). V was trimmed by 11 bases and J by 0 bases, leaving 22 bases between them. Germline V gives CDR1 SGHVS, CDR2 FQNEAQ. The CDR3 is 17 amino acids. In DNA, the CDR3 is TGTGCCTGGGGACGGCTACTTCTGGGTTCGAACACCGGGGAGCTGTTTTTT. Protein: CAWGRLLLGSNTGELFF.

This clonotype has a handful of counts. The chain has TRBV4-3 and TRBJ2-1, with TRBD2 identical over 8 bases. Losses at the gene ends were 0 bases for V and 4 bases for J; bases not matched to a gene: 5. CDR1 LGHNA and CDR2 YSLEER come from the germline V gene. The CDR3 contains 16 residues. This CDR3 is CASSQDQRGRYNEQFF. The CDR3 DNA is TGCGCCAGCAGCCAAGATCAGCGGGGGCGGTACAATGAGCAGTTCTTC.

This clonotype was counted a few times. This sequence joins TRBV6-5 and TRBJ1-3; 7 nucleotides line up with TRBD1. The CDR3 is 15 amino acids. From germline, CDR1 is MNHEY and CDR2 SVGAGI. V gave up 2 bases and J gave up 3 bases; unmatched junction bases: 4. The CDR3 loop is CASSYDRDYGNTIYF. CDR3 nucleotides: TGTGCCAGCAGTTACGACAGGGATTATGGAAACACCATATATTTT.

The V call is TRBV7-2, the J call TRBJ2-2; D is uncertain. Germline values: CDR1 SGHTA, CDR2 FQGNSA. Trimming left V 1 base short and J 5 bases short, with 11 bases between. The CDR3 has 15 amino acids. In DNA form, the CDR3 reads TGTGCCAGCAGCTTAGGACTGCCGTCTACCGGGGAGCTGTTTTTT. Protein sequence: CASSLGLPSTGELFF.

The chain links TRBV6-1 to TRBJ2-3; a weak D match, TRBD1 (6 bases). CDR3 length: 14 amino acids. CDR1 is MNHNS, CDR2 SASEGT, per germline. Trimming took off 5 bases at V and 3 bases at J, with 12 bases between the two ends. The CDR3 nucleotides read TGTGCCAGCAGTAGACCGGACAGAACAGATACGCAGTATTTT. Protein product: CASSRPDRTDTQYF.

The V call is TRBV27, the J call TRBJ1-5, with a weak D call TRBD1 (6 bases). Germline-derived CDR1 and CDR2 are MNHEY and SMNVEV (reference sequence). The CDR3 loop spans 15 amino acids. The V gene lost 6 bases and the J gene lost 4 bases, with 16 bases spanning the gap. The CDR3 protein is CASSPGHLWNQPQHF. CDR3 bases: TGTGCCAGCAGCCCGGGACACTTATGGAATCAGCCCCAGCATTTT.

The chain uses TRBV7-6 and TRBJ2-1; D may correspond to TRBD1 or TRBD2 (5 bases each). The CDR3 is 14 amino acids. CDR1 is SGHVS, CDR2 FNYEAQ, per germline. Trimming stripped 5 bases from V and 8 bases from J, with 16 bases between. The CDR3 region has the DNA TGTGCCAGCAGCCCTCCGGGACGAAAAGATGAGCAGTTCTTC. The encoded protein is CASSPPGRKDEQFF.